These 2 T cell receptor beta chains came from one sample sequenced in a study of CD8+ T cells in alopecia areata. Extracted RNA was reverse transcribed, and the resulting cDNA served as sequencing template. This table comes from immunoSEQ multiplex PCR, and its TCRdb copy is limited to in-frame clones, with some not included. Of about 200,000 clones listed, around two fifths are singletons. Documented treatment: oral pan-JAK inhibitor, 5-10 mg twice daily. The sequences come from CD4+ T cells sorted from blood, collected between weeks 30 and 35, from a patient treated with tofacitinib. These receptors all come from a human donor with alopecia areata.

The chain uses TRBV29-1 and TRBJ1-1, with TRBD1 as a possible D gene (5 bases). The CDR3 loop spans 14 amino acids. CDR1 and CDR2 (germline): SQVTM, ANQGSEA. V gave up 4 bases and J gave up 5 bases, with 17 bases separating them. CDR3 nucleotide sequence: TGCAGCGTTGTGCGCCTAAGGGGTTTAACTGAAGCTTTCTTT. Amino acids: CSVVRLRGLTEAFF.

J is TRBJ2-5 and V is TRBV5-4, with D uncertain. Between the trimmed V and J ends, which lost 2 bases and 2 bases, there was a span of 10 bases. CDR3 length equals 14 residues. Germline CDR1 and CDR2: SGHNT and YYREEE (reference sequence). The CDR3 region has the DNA TGTGCCAGCAGCTTCCCGACTGAACAAGAGACCCAGTACTTC. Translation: CASSFPTEQETQYF.